What follows is one T cell receptor (beta chain) and its context. Its antigen is currently unknown. Germline loops: CDR1 MNHEY, CDR2 SVGAGI. V was pared by 4 bases and J by 0 bases, with 7 bases between. CDR3 length: 13 amino acids. This sample stems from a study of T cell responses to AZD1222 COVID-19 vaccine. Study context: Pooling was applied to second doses at about 4 or about 12 weeks. Whole-study findings and limits: The study sampled repertoires only after the peak T cell response. Baseline antibody screening turned up just a handful of seropositive AZD1222 recipients. In a largely white British group with more females than males, clonal diversity was possibly underestimated.

Here immunoSEQ multiplex PCR was the method, and the copy in TCRdb shows in-frame clones only, minus some. The sample yields around 170,000 clones, approximately 91% seen once. The V call is TRBV6-5, the J call TRBJ2-7; D not resolved. The material sequenced was peripheral blood, taken on day 0 of AZD1222 vaccination. The receptor's source is an adult in good health. The CDR3 nucleotides read TGTGCCAGCAGTTCAGGAAACTCCTACGAGCAGTACTTC. It codes for CASSSGNSYEQYF.